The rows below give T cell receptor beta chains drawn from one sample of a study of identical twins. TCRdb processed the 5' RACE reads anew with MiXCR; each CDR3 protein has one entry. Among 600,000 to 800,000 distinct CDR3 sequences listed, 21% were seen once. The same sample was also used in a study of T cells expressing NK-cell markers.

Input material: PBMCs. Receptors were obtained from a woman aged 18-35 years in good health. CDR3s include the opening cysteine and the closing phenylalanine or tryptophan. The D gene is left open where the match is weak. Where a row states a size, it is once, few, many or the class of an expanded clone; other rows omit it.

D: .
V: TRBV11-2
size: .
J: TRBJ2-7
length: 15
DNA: TGTGCCAGCAGCTTAGAGGCTAGCCTTCTAGAGGAGCAGTACTTC
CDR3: CASSLEASLLEEQYF

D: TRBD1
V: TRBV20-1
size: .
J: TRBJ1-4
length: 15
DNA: TGCAGTGCTAGAGGTTGGGACAGAACTAATGAAAAACTGTTTTTT
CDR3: CSARGWDRTNEKLFF

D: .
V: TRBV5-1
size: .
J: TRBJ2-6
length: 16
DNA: TGCGCCAGCAGCTGGGTCCAACCAGGTGGGGCCAACGTCCTGACTTTC
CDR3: CASSWVQPGGANVLTF

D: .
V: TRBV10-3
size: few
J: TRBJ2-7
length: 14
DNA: TGTGCCATCAGATTGACAGAGACCTCCTACGAGCAGTACTTC
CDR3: CAIRLTETSYEQYF

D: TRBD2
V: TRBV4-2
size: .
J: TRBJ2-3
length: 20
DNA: TGTGCCAGCAGCCCTCGCACCGGGACTAGTAAAGGGGTTTACACAGATACGCAGTATTTT
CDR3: CASSPRTGTSKGVYTDTQYF

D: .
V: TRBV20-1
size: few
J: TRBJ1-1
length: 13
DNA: TGCAGTGCTAGAGATCAGGCGGGGGGATCGGCTTTCTTT
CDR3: CSARDQAGGSAFF

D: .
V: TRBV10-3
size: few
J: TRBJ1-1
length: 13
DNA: TGTGCCACTATAAGTCGGGAGAACACTGAAGCTTTCTTT
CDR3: CATISRENTEAFF

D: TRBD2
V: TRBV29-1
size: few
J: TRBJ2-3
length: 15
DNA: TGCAGCGTTGCAGAGACTAGCGGGACCACAGATACGCAGTATTTT
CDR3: CSVAETSGTTDTQYF

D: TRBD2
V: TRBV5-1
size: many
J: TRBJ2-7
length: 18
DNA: TGCGCCAGCAGCTTGGTCGGGACTAGCGGGTGGAGCTCCTACGAGCAGTACTTC
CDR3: CASSLVGTSGWSSYEQYF

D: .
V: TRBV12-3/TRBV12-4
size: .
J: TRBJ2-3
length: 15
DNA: TGTGCCAGCAGTTCCACACAGATTAGCACAGATACGCAGTATTTT
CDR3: CASSSTQISTDTQYF

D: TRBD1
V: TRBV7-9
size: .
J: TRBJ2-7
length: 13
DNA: TGTGCCAGCAGCTCGACAGGGAAATACGAGCAGTACTTC
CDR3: CASSSTGKYEQYF

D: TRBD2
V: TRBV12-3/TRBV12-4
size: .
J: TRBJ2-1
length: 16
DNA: TGTGCCAGCAGTTTACTACTAGCGAGGTCCTACAATGAGCAGTTCTTC
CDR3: CASSLLLARSYNEQFF

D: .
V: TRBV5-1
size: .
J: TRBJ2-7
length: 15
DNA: TGCGCCAGCAGCCCGGAGGGTGGCAAACGCTACGAGCAGTACTTC
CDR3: CASSPEGGKRYEQYF

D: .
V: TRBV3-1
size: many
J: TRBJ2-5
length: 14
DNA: TGTGCCAGCAGCCAAGACCGATGGGAGGAGACCCAGTACTTC
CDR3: CASSQDRWEETQYF

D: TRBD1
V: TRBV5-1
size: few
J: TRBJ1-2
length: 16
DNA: TGCGCCAGCAGCCTGCGGACAGGGAGTACTAACTATGGCTACACCTTC
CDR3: CASSLRTGSTNYGYTF

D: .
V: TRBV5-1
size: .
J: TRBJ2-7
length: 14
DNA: TGCGCCAGCAGTCTTTCGGGACACGTCTACGAGCAGTACTTC
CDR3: CASSLSGHVYEQYF

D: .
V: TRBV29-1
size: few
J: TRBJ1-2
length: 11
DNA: TGCAGCGTTGAAAGCCGCCGCTCCTACACCTTC
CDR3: CSVESRRSYTF

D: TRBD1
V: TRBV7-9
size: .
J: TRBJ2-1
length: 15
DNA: TGTGCCAGCAGCCTACAGGGGGTGGTCTACAATGAGCAGTTCTTC
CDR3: CASSLQGVVYNEQFF

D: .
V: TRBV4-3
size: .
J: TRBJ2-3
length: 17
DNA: TGCGCCAGCAGCCAAGCCTCCGGACTGATTAGCACAGATACGCAGTATTTT
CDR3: CASSQASGLISTDTQYF

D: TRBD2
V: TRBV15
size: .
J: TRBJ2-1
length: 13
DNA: TGTGCCACCCGGGGGGGGGCGAGGAATGAGCAGTTCTTC
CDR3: CATRGGARNEQFF

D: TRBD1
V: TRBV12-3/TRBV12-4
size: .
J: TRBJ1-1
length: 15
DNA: TGTGCCAGCAGCCCTGATGACAGGGCGGGCACTGAAGCTTTCTTT
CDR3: CASSPDDRAGTEAFF

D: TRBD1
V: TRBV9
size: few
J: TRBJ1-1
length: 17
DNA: TGTGCCAGCAGCGCCCGGACAGGGCAGCCGACTAACACTGAAGCTTTCTTT
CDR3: CASSARTGQPTNTEAFF

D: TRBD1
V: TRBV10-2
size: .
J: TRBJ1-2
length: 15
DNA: TGCGCCAGCAGTGAGTCGCAGGGGGAAGGCTATGGCTACACCTTC
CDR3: CASSESQGEGYGYTF

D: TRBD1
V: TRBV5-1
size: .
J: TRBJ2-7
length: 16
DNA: TGCGCCAGCAGCTATTCCCTCAACAGGGGAACCTACGAGCAGTACTTC
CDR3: CASSYSLNRGTYEQYF

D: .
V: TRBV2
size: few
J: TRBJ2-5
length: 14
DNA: TGTGCCAGCAGTGAAGCAATAGATCAAGAGACCCAGTACTTC
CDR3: CASSEAIDQETQYF

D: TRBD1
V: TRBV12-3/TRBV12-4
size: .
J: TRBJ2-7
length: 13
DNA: TGTGCCATCTCCCGGACAGGCTTGGGCGAGCAGTACTTC
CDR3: CAISRTGLGEQYF

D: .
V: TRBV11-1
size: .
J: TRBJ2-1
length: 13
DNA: TGTGCCAGCAGCCCAGGGGGGCCCTATGAGCAGTTCTTC
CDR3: CASSPGGPYEQFF

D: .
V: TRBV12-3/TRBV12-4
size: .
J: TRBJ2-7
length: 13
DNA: TGTGCCAGCAGTTTAGGGACTTTGCGCGAGCAGTACTTC
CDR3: CASSLGTLREQYF

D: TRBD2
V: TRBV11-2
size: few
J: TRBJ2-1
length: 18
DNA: TGTGCCAGCAGCTTGCAAAGTAGCGGGAGGAGATTGGGACGTGAGCAGTTCTTC
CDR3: CASSLQSSGRRLGREQFF

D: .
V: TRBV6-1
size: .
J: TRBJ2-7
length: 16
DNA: TGTGCCAGCCGCTCCCCCCCGGGACGGAGCTCCTACGAGCAGTACTTC
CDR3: CASRSPPGRSSYEQYF

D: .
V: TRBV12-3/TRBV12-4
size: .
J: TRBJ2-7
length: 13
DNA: TGTGCCAGCAGTTTTCTTGGTAGCGAAGCGCAGTACTTC
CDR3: CASSFLGSEAQYF

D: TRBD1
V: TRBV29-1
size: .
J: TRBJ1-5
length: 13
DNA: TGCAGCGCGGCGGGACAGGGCGGTCAGCCCCAGCATTTT
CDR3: CSAAGQGGQPQHF

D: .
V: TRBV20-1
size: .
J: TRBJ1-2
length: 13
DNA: TGCAGTGCTAAAAATACGATCAACTATGGCTACACCTTC
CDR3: CSAKNTINYGYTF

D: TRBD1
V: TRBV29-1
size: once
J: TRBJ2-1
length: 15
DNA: TGCAGCGTCAATTGCCGGGACAGGGGAGACAATGAGCAGTTCTTC
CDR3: CSVNCRDRGDNEQFF

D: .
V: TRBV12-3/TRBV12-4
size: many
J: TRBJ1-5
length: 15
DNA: TGTGCCAGCAGTTTTGCTCAGGGGAGCAATCAGCCCCAGCATTTT
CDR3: CASSFAQGSNQPQHF

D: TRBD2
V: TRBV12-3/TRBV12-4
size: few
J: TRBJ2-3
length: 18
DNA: TGTGCCAGCAGTTTAGATTTGAAGCGGGAGGCCGGCACAGATACGCAGTATTTT
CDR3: CASSLDLKREAGTDTQYF

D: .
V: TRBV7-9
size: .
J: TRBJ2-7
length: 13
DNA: TGTGCCAGCAGCTCCCTCACGCGCTACGAGCAGTACTTC
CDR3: CASSSLTRYEQYF

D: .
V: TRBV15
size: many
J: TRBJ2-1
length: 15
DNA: TGTGCCACCAGCGGCCCCGGTGGGCTTTACAATGAGCAGTTCTTC
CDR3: CATSGPGGLYNEQFF

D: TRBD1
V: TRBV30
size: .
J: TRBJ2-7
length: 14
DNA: TGTGCCTGGAGTGAAAAGGGACAGTCCTACGAGCAGTACTTC
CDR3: CAWSEKGQSYEQYF

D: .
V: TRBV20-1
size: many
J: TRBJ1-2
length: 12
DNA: TGCAGTGCTACGGACGGAAACTATGGCTACACCTTC
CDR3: CSATDGNYGYTF

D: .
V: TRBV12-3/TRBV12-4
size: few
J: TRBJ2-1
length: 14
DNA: TGTGCCAGCACGGCCAGGGGACTTTACAATGAGCAGTTCTTC
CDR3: CASTARGLYNEQFF

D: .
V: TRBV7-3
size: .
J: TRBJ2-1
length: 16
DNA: TGTGCCAGCAGCGACCCCGGAGGGGGACAGTACAATGAGCAGTTCTTC
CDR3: CASSDPGGGQYNEQFF

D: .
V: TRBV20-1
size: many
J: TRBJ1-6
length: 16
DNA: TGCAGTGCTAGTATCCGCCGGGACTGGAGAGTTTCACCCCTCCACTTT
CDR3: CSASIRRDWRVSPLHF

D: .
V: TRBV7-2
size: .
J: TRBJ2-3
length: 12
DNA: TGTGCCAGCAGTCCGGACCTCAATACGCAGTATTTT
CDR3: CASSPDLNTQYF

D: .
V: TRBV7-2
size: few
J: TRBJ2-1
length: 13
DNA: TGTGCCAGCAGCGCACAGCTAGCAAGTGAGCAGTTCTTC
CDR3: CASSAQLASEQFF

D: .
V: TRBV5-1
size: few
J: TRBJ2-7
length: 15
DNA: TGCGCCAGCAGCTTGGGCCGCGGAACCTTCTACGAGCAGTACTTC
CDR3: CASSLGRGTFYEQYF

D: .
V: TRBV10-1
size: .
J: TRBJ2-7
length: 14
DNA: TGCGCCAGCAGTGAGGCGGGGCGTACCTACGAGCAGTACTTC
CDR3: CASSEAGRTYEQYF

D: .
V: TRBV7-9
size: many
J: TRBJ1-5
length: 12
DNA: TGTGCCAGCAGCTTCGTTAATCAGCCCCAGCATTTT
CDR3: CASSFVNQPQHF

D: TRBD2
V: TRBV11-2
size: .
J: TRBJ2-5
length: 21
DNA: TGTGCCAGCGCGCTCCGATACCCGGGGACCCTCAGGACTAGAGCGGGAGAGACCCAGTACTTC
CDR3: CASALRYPGTLRTRAGETQYF

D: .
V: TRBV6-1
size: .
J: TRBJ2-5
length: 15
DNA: TGTGCCAGCAGCATCATCGGGGGAGTCCAAGAGACCCAGTACTTC
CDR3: CASSIIGGVQETQYF